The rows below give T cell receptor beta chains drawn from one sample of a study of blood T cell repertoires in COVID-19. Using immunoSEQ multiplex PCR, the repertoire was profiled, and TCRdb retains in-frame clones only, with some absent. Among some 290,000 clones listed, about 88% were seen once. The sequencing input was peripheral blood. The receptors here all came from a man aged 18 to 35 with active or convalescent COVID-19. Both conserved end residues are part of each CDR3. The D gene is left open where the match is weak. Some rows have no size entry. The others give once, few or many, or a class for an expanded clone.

TGTGCCAGCGGGAACTTACCGGGACAGGGGATCGGAAAGCAGTACTTC | CASGNLPGQGIGKQYF | TRBV28 | TRBD1 | TRBJ2-7 | .
TGTGCCACCAGCAGAGATACAGGGGCGGGTACCGGGGAGCTGTTTTTT | CATSRDTGAGTGELFF | TRBV15 | TRBD1 | TRBJ2-2 | .
TGTGCCAGCAGCTTTGGAACACTAGCGGGAGGGAACAATGAGCAGTTCTTC | CASSFGTLAGGNNEQFF | TRBV7-2 | TRBD2 | TRBJ2-1 | .
TGCGCCAGCAGCTTTTTACCAGGGGGCGCTGGGGGCTACACCTTC | CASSFLPGGAGGYTF | TRBV5-1 | TRBD1 | TRBJ1-2 | .
TGTGCCATCAGTGTTGGAGGGGCGAACACTCCTTTCTTT | CAISVGGANTPFF | TRBV10-3 | . | TRBJ1-1 | .
TGTGCAAGTCGCTTAGTGACTAGCGGGAGGGCCGGGGTTTACGAGCAGTACTTC | CASRLVTSGRAGVYEQYF | TRBV12-2 | . | TRBJ2-7 | .
TGCAGCGTTGACAGGGGGTTGGGCGCTGAAGCTTTCTTT | CSVDRGLGAEAFF | TRBV29-1 | TRBD1 | TRBJ1-1 | .
TGTGCCAGCAGCGTAGCCCGCACAGGGCCTAACTATGGCTACACCTTC | CASSVARTGPNYGYTF | TRBV9 | . | TRBJ1-2 | .
TGTGCCAGCAGCTCTTTAGCGGGCCTTAGCACAGATACGCAGTATTTT | CASSSLAGLSTDTQYF | TRBV7-3 | TRBD2 | TRBJ2-3 | .
TGCGCCAGCAGCCAAGAAATCGGGGGAAACTATGGCTACACCTTC | CASSQEIGGNYGYTF | TRBV4-3 | . | TRBJ1-2 | few
TGCAGCGCGGTTAGGGACAGGGGACTCTACGAGCAGTACTTC | CSAVRDRGLYEQYF | TRBV29-1 | TRBD1 | TRBJ2-7 | .
TGTGCCGGGACAGGGGGCACCCTTAAATCACCCCTCCACTTT | CAGTGGTLKSPLHF | TRBV30 | TRBD1 | TRBJ1-6 | few
TGTGCCAGCAGTTACGGAGGGGACCAGGGGGCGAATCAAGAGACCCAGTACTTC | CASSYGGDQGANQETQYF | TRBV6-2/TRBV6-3 | TRBD1 | TRBJ2-5 | few
TGTGCCAGCAGCCCTACAGGGACCTATGGCTACACCTTC | CASSPTGTYGYTF | TRBV6-2/TRBV6-3 | . | TRBJ1-2 | .
TGTGCCAGCAGCTTAGAGCAGGGGAGCGGTCGGGGTGAGCAGTTCTTC | CASSLEQGSGRGEQFF | TRBV7-8 | . | TRBJ2-1 | .
TGTGCCAGCAGTTACTACGGTTCCGGGGAGCTGTTTTTT | CASSYYGSGELFF | TRBV6-2/TRBV6-3 | . | TRBJ2-2 | .
TGTGCCAGCAGTGAGGGAGAGTTCGAATCACCCCTCCACTTT | CASSEGEFESPLHF | TRBV2 | . | TRBJ1-6 | .
TGCGCCAACGAAAGGGGGACTGAAGCTTTCTTT | CANERGTEAFF | TRBV10-1 | . | TRBJ1-1 | .
TGTGCCACCAGTGATTTATGGACAGTAAATTCACCCCTCCACTTT | CATSDLWTVNSPLHF | TRBV24-1 | . | TRBJ1-6 | many
TGTGCCAGCAGCTTAGACCCCTCCCGACAGCCTGAAGCTTTCTTT | CASSLDPSRQPEAFF | TRBV11-3 | . | TRBJ1-1 | .
TGTGCCTGGAGTATGCCCCCCGGGACAGGGTTAATCTTC | CAWSMPPGTGLIF | TRBV30 | TRBD1 | TRBJ2-1 | .
TGTGCCAGCAGTTTCGGACAGACCTCTGGAAACACCATATATTTT | CASSFGQTSGNTIYF | TRBV7-9 | . | TRBJ1-3 | many
TGTGCCAGCAGAAACCAGATACTAGCAGATGAGCAGTTCTTC | CASRNQILADEQFF | TRBV2 | . | TRBJ2-1 | once